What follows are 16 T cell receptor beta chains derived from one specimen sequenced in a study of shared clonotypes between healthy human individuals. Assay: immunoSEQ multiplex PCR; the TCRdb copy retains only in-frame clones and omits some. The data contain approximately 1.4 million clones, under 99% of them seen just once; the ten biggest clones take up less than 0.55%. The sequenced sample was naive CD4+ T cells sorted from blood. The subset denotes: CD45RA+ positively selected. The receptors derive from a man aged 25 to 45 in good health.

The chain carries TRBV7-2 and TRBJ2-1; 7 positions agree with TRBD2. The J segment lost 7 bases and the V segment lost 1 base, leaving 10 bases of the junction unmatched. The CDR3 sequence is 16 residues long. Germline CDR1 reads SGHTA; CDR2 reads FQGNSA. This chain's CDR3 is CASSLVGAGVSNEQFF. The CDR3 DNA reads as TGTGCCAGCAGCTTAGTAGGGGCGGGAGTGTCGAATGAGCAGTTCTTC.

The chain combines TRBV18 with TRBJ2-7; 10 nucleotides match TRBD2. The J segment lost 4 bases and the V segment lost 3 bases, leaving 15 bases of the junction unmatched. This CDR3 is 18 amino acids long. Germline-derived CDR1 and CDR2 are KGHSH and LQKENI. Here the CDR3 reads CASSPLPSGSGGEYEQYF. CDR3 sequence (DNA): TGTGCCAGCTCACCTCTGCCTAGCGGGAGTGGGGGTGAGTACGAGCAGTACTTC.

CDR3: CASSLDGLAGPQVGDTQYF. CDR3 DNA sequence: TGCGCCAGCAGCTTGGATGGACTAGCGGGTCCTCAGGTAGGAGATACGCAGTATTTT. V and J are TRBV5-1 and TRBJ2-3, with 11 bases identical to TRBD2. V lost 0 bases, J lost 5 bases, and 14 bases stayed unmatched. The CDR3 has 19 residues. The germline V gene encodes CDR1 SGHRS and CDR2 YFSETQ.

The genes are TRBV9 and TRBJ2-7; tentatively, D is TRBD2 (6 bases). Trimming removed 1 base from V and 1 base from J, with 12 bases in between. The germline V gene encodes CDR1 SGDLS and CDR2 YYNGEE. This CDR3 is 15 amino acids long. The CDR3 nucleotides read TGTGCCAGCAGCGTACGGAGCGGGCTATCCTACGAGCAGTACTTC. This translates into CASSVRSGLSYEQYF.

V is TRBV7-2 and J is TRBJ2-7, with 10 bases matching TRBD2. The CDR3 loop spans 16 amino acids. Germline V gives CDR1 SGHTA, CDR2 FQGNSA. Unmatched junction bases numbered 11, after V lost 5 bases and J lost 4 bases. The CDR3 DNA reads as TGTGCCAGCAGCCCCCTGGGGCTAGCGGGAGAATACGAGCAGTACTTC. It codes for CASSPLGLAGEYEQYF. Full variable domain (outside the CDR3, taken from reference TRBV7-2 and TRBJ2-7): GAGVSQSPSNKVTEKGKDVELRCDPISGHTALYWYRQSLGQGLEFLIYFQGNSAPDKSGLPSDRFSAERTGGSVSTLTIQRTQQEDSAVYLCASSPLGLAGEYEQYFGPGTRLTVT.

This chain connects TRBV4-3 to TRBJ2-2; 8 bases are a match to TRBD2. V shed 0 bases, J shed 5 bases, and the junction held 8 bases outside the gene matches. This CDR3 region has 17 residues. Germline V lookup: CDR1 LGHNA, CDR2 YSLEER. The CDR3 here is CASSQDILAEFTGELFF. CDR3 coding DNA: TGCGCCAGCAGCCAAGATATACTAGCGGAGTTTACCGGGGAGCTGTTTTTT.

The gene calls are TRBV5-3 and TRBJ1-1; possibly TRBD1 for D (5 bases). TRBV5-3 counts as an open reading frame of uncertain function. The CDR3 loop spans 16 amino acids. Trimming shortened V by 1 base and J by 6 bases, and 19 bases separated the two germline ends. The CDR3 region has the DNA TGTGCCAGAAGCTTGCAGTTCGGGCAGGGAGTTCCTGAAGCTTTCTTT. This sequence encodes CARSLQFGQGVPEAFF.

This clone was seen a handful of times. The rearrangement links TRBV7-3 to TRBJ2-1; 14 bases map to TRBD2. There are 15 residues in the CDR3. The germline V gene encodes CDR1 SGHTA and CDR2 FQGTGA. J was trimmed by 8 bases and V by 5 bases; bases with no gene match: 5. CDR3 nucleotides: TGTGCCAGCAGCGAGGGGACTAGCGGGAGTGATGAGCAGTTCTTC. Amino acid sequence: CASSEGTSGSDEQFF.

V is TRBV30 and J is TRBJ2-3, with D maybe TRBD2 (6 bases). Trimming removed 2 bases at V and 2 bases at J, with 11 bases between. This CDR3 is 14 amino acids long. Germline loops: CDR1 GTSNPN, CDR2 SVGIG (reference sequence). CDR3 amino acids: CAWSLGGNTDTQYF. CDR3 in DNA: TGTGCCTGGAGTTTAGGAGGGAACACAGATACGCAGTATTTT.

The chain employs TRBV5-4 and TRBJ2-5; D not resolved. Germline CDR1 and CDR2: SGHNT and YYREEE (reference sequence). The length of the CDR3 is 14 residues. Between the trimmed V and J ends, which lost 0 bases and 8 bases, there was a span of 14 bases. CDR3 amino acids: CASSLGLTKGTQYF. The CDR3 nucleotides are TGTGCCAGCAGCTTGGGCTTGACCAAGGGCACCCAGTACTTC.

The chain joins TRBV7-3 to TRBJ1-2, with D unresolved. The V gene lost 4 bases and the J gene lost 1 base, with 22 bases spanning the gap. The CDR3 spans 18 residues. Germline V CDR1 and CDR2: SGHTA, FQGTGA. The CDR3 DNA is TGTGCCAGCAGCTCCCCTGGTGTAGGGAGAGGGCGTAACTATGGCTACACCTTC. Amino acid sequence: CASSSPGVGRGRNYGYTF.

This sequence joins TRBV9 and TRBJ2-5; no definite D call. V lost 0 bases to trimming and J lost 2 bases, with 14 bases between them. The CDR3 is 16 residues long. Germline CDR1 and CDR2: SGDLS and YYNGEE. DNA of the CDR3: TGTGCCAGCAGCGTAGTAGGATTAGCTGATCAAGAGACCCAGTACTTC. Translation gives CASSVVGLADQETQYF.

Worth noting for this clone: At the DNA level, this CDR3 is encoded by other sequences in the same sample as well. CDR3 DNA: TGCAGTGCTAGTGGGACAGATACGCAGTATTTT. The encoded protein is CSASGTDTQYF. The chain carries TRBV20-1 and TRBJ2-3; D remains ambiguous. The CDR3 contains 11 residues. Trimming took off 3 bases at V and 3 bases at J, with 4 bases between the two ends. Germline V gene data show CDR1 as DFQATT and CDR2 as SNEGSKA (reference sequence).

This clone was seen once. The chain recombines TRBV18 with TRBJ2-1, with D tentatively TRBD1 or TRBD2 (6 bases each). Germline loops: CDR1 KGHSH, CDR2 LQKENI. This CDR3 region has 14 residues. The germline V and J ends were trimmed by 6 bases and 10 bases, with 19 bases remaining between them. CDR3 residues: CASSNALQGGEQFF. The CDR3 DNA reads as TGTGCCAGCTCCAACGCCCTACAGGGAGGCGAGCAGTTCTTC.

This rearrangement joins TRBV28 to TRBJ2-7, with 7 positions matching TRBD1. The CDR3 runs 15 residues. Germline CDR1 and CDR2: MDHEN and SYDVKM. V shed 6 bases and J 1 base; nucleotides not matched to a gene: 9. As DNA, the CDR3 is TGTGCCAGCAGGCCTGGGATGGGACAGTCCTACGAGCAGTACTTC. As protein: CASRPGMGQSYEQYF.

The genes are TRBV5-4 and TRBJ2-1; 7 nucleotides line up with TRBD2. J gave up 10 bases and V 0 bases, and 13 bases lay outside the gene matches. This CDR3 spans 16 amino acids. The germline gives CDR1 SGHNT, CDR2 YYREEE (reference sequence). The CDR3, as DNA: TGTGCCAGCAGCTTGGCCGGGAGGACTAGTAGCGGCGAGCAGTTCTTC. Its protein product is CASSLAGRTSSGEQFF.